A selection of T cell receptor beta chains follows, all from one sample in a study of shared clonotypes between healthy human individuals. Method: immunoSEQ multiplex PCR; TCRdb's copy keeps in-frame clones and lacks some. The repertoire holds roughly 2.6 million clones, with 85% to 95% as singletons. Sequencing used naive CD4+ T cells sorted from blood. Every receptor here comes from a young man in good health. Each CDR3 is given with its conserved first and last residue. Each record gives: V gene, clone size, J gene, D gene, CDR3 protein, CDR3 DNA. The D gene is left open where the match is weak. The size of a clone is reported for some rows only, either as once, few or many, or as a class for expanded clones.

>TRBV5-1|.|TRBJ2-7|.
CTSSLKSLVRWVHEQYF
TGCACCAGCAGCTTGAAAAGTCTCGTGAGGTGGGTCCACGAGCAGTACTTC
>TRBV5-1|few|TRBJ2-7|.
CASSLTGSSSYEQYF
TGCGCCAGCAGCTTGACAGGTTCGAGCTCCTACGAGCAGTACTTC
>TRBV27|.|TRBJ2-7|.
CASRGEGVGSEQYF
TGTGCCAGCAGGGGTGAGGGGGTGGGGTCCGAGCAGTACTTC
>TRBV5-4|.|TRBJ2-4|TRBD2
CASSTGLAGATDIQYF
TGTGCCAGCAGCACCGGACTAGCGGGGGCTACGGACATTCAGTACTTC
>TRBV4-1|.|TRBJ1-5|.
CASSQVSGSGNQPQHF
TGCGCCAGCAGCCAAGTGTCGGGAAGTGGCAATCAGCCCCAGCATTTT
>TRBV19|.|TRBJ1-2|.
CASSAPEDSYGYTF
TGTGCCAGTAGTGCGCCCGAGGACTCCTATGGCTACACCTTC
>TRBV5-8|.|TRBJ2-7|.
CASSLFSGRVYEQYF
TGTGCCAGCAGCTTGTTTTCGGGACGAGTCTACGAGCAGTACTTC
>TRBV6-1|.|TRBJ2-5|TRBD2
CASTGPRAGEDQYF
TGTGCCAGCACCGGCCCCCGCGCGGGAGAAGACCAGTACTTC
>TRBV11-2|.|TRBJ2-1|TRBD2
CASSFLAGLTRNNEQFF
TGTGCCAGCAGCTTTCTAGCGGGGCTAACCCGTAACAATGAGCAGTTCTTC
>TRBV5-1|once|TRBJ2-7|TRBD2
CASSPTSGRVYEQYF
TGCGCCAGCAGCCCTACTAGCGGGAGAGTCTACGAGCAGTACTTC
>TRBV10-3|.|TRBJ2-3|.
CAISPGRTASTDTQYF
TGTGCCATCAGCCCTGGAAGGACAGCGTCCACAGATACGCAGTATTTT
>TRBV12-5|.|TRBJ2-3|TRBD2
CASGLVLAGRADTQYF
TGTGCTAGTGGTTTGGTACTGGCGGGGAGGGCAGATACGCAGTATTTT
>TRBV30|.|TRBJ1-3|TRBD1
CAWIQHGTGVRNTIYF
TGTGCCTGGATCCAACACGGGACAGGGGTGAGAAACACCATATATTTT
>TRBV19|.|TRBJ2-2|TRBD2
CASSNIAGGYTGELFF
TGTGCCAGTAGTAACATAGCGGGAGGGTACACCGGGGAGCTGTTTTTT
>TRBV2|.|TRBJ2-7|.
CASRPGVGEQYF
TGTGCCAGTAGACCAGGGGTGGGGGAGCAGTACTTC
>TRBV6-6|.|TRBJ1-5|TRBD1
CAIGPGTGNNQPQHF
TGTGCCATAGGACCTGGGACAGGGAACAATCAGCCCCAGCATTTT
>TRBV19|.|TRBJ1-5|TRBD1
CASSTMGQGANQPQHF
TGTGCCAGTAGTACTATGGGACAGGGGGCCAATCAGCCCCAGCATTTT
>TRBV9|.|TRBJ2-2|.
CASSVVSEGGELFF
TGTGCCAGCAGCGTAGTATCGGAGGGCGGGGAGCTGTTTTTT
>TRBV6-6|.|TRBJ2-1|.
CASSYSNRRGGNEQFF
TGTGCCAGCAGTTACTCGAATAGGCGTGGGGGCAATGAGCAGTTCTTC
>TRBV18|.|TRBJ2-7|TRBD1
CASSPDDRGEQYF
TGTGCCAGCTCACCCGACGACAGGGGCGAGCAGTACTTC
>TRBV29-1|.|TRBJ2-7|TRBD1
CSVTTGVSYEQYF
TGCAGCGTGACGACAGGGGTCTCCTACGAGCAGTACTTC
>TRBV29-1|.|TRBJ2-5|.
CSAPLFQETQYF
TGCAGCGCTCCCCTCTTCCAAGAGACCCAGTACTTC
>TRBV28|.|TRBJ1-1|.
CASSLATGRNTEAFF
TGTGCCAGCAGTTTAGCTACAGGGCGGAACACTGAAGCTTTCTTT
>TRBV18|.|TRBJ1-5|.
CASSPDTPDSNQPQHF
TGTGCCAGCTCACCCGACACCCCAGATAGCAATCAGCCCCAGCATTTT
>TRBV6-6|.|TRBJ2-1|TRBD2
CASRVSSGRTYNEQFF
TGTGCCAGCAGAGTCTCTAGCGGGAGGACCTACAATGAGCAGTTCTTC
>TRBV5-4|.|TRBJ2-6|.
CASRTGRGANVLTF
TGTGCCAGCAGAACAGGGCGAGGGGCCAACGTCCTGACTTTC
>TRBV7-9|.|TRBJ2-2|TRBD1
CASSSWDSTGELFF
TGTGCCAGCAGCTCCTGGGACAGCACCGGGGAGCTGTTTTTT
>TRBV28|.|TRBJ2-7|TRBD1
CASSSTGGPIEQYF
TGTGCCAGCAGTTCAACAGGGGGACCTATCGAGCAGTACTTC